This T cell receptor beta chain came from a study of T-cell reconstitution after alpha-beta-depleted transplantation in children. Whole-study findings and limits: Some patients showed high day-60 TCRbeta diversity, which derived from surviving recipient T cells and thymic progenitors.

As it was prepared, the TCRbeta library received unique molecular identifiers. MiXCR was run by TCRdb on the PCR reads, yielding one entry per CDR3 protein. The data contain about 980,000 distinct CDR3 sequences, under 30% of them singletons. Germline V gives CDR1 MNHNS, CDR2 SASEGT. V was cut by 8 bases and J by 14 bases, with 21 bases left in between. The CDR3 sequence is 12 residues long. A note on this clonotype: The antigen is undetermined.

The sequence was obtained from a boy under two years old who had a stem cell transplant for SCID, so the T cells may come from the graft donor. Source: PBMCs, mostly from graft donor cells, taken 360 days after TCRalphabeta/CD19-depleted stem cell transplant. The chain couples TRBV6-1 to TRBJ1-2; D ambiguous. CDR3 coding DNA: TGTGCCAGCGCCCCTTCGTCGGAGGTTGTGACCTTC. Encoded protein: CASAPSSEVVTF.